The sequence of this TCR beta chain was determined in a study of T cells in Graves' hyperthyroidism and ophthalmopathy. Study overall: Sampling of peripheral blood happened at initial diagnosis, prior to any treatment.

The cohort's ophthalmopathy patients, a group with duration under 3 months, had a Clinical Activity Score of at least 3 and a NOSPECS grade of at least 4. The CDR3 totals 10 residues. V lost 6 bases and J lost 8, with 7 bases in between. CDR1 and CDR2 from the germline V gene are DFQATT and SNEGSKA (reference sequence). Regions amplified from RNA transcripts were the TCR beta CDR3 regions. TCR CDR3 underwent first-round RT-PCR with the HTBI primer set. TCRdb ran MiXCR on the multiplex PCR reads and lists one entry per CDR3 protein. The sample lists roughly 500,000 distinct CDR3 sequences, about 16% occurring once.

This clonotype was obtained from a woman aged 25 to 39 with Graves' ophthalmopathy. The genes are TRBV20-1 and TRBJ1-4, with D tentatively TRBD1 (5 bases). Sequenced material: blood. This CDR3 is CSAGAEKLFF. The DNA for the CDR3 is TGCAGTGCAGGGGCCGAAAAACTGTTTTTT.